This TCR beta chain was identified in a study of identical twins. V dropped 6 bases and J dropped 6; count of bases not matched to a gene: 9. CDR1 is MNHEY, CDR2 SVGEGT, per germline. This CDR3 spans 16 amino acids. Notes on this clonotype: Its antigen is currently unknown.

Study conclusions and caveats: Insertions were reduced in abundant cord blood beta clonotypes but not in memory repertoires.

A universal primer site was created by template switching, with the cDNA bearing unique molecular identifiers. TCRdb re-analysed the 5' RACE reads in MiXCR, keeping a single row per CDR3 protein. The sample records approximately 350,000 distinct CDR3 sequences, around 12% being singletons. These data were also filed under a second study, of yellow fever vaccine responses in identical twins.

This TCR was recovered from a woman between 18 and 29 years old in good health. The J gene is TRBJ2-1, the V gene TRBV6-2 or TRBV6-3; 12 positions match TRBD2. What was sequenced was CD8+ T cells sorted from blood. The CDR3 nucleotides are TGTGCCAGCAGAGGGCTAGCGGGAGGGCCATTCAATGAGCAGTTCTTC. Translated, it gives CASRGLAGGPFNEQFF.